This T cell receptor beta chain was profiled in a study of T cell responses to AZD1222 COVID-19 vaccine. Points from the study as a whole: Without day 14 samples, only post-peak T cell repertoires were studied. Regions 160-218 and 743-854 held dominance among vaccine-associated CD4 TCRs, which spanned spike.

The CDR3 spans 15 residues. The germline gives CDR1 SGHRS, CDR2 YFSETQ. Trimming stripped 4 bases from V and 2 bases from J, with 14 bases between. As concerns this clone: The antigen is undetermined.

Data came from immunoSEQ multiplex PCR; TCRdb stores just in-frame clones and leaves some out. The table includes around 180,000 clones, roughly nine tenths detected once. The V gene is TRBV5-1, the J gene TRBJ2-3; D ambiguous. Sequencing was performed on peripheral blood, taken on day 0 of AZD1222 vaccination. The receptor's source is an adult in good health. CDR3 nucleotides: TGCGCCAGCAGCACAAGACCGCTACCCACAGATACGCAGTATTTT. Translation: CASSTRPLPTDTQYF.